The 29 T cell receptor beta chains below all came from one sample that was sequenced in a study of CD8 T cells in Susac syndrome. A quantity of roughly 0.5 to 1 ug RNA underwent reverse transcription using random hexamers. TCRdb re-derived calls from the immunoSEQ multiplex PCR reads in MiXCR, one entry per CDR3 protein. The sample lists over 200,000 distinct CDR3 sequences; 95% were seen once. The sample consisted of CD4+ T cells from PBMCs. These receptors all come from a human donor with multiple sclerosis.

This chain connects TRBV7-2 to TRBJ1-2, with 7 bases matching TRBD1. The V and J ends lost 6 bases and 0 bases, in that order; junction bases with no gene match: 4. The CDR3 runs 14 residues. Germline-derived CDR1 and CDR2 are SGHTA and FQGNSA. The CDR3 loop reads CASSWQGANYGYTF. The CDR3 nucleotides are TGTGCCAGCAGTTGGCAGGGGGCTAACTATGGCTACACCTTC. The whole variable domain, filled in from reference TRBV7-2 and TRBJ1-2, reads GAGVSQSPSNKVTEKGKDVELRCDPISGHTALYWYRQSLGQGLEFLIYFQGNSAPDKSGLPSDRFSAERTGGSVSTLTIQRTQQEDSAVYLCASSWQGANYGYTFGSGTRLTVV.

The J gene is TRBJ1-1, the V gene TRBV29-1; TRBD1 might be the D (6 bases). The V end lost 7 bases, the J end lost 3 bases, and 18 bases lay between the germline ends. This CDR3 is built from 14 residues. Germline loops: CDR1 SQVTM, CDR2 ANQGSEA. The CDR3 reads CSADGTPSYTEAFF. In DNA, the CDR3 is TGCAGCGCCGACGGGACACCTTCTTACACTGAAGCTTTCTTT.

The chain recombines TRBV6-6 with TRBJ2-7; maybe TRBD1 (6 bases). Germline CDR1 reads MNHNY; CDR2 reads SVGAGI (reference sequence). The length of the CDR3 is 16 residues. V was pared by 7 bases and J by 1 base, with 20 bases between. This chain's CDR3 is CASTPAGTLTSYEQYV. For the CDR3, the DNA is TGTGCCAGCACCCCAGCCGGGACACTTACTTCCTACGAGCAGTACGTC.

The CDR3 sequence is CASSPTRPEAFF. The CDR3 DNA is TGTGCCAGCTCACCCACCCGGCCTGAAGCTTTCTTT. J is TRBJ1-1 and V is TRBV18, with D unresolved. The V and J ends lost 3 bases and 6 bases respectively, with 8 bases between them. The CDR3 runs to 12 residues. Germline CDR1 reads KGHSH; CDR2 reads LQKENI.

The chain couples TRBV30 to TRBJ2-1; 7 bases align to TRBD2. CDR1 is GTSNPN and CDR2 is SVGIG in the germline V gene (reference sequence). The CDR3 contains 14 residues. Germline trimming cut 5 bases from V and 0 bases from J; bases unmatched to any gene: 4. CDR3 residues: CAWAAGSSYNEQFF. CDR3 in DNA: TGTGCCTGGGCAGCGGGGAGCTCCTACAATGAGCAGTTCTTC.

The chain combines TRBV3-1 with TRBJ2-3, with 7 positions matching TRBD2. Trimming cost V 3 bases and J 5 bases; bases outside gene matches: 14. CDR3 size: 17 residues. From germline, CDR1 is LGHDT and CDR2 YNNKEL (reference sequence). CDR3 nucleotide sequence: TGTGCCAGCAGCCATCATTACGGACTAGACTTTGGAGATACGCAGTATTTT. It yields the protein CASSHHYGLDFGDTQYF.

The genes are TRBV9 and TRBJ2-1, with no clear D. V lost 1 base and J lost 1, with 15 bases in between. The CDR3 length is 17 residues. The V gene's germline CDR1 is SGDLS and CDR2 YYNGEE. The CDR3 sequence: CASSVLSPTRSYNEQFF. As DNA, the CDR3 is TGTGCCAGCAGCGTACTATCCCCAACGAGGTCCTACAATGAGCAGTTCTTC.

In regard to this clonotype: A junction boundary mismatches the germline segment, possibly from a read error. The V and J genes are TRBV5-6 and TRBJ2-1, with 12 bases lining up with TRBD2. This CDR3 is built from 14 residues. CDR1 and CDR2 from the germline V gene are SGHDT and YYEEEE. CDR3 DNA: TGTGCCAGCAGCCCTGGACTAGCGGGGTTCCGGAAGATCTTC. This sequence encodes CASSPGLAGFRKIF.

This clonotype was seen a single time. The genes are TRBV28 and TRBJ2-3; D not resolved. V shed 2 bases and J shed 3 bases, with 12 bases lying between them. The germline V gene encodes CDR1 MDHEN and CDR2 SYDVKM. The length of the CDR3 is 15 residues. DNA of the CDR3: TGTGCCAGCAGTTTAGCTGGCAGTCGGACAGATACGCAGTATTTT. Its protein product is CASSLAGSRTDTQYF.

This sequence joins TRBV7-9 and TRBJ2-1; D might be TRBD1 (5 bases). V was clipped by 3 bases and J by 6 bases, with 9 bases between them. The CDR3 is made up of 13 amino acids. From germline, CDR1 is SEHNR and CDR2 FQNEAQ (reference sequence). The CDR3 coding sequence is TGTGCCAGCAGCTTCAGGGTGGCCAATGAGCAGTTCTTC. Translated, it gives CASSFRVANEQFF. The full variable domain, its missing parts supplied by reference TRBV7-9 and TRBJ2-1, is DTGVSQNPRHKITKRGQNVTFRCDPISEHNRLYWYRQTLGQGPEFLTYFQNEAQLEKSRLLSDRFSAERPKGSFSTLEIQRTEQGDSAMYLCASSFRVANEQFFGPGTRLTVL.

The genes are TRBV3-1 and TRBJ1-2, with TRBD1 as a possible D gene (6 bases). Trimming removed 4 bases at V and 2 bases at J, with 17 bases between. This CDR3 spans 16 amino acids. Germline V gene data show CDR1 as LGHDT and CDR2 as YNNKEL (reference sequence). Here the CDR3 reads CASSPGPGQTNYGYTF. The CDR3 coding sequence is TGTGCCAGCAGCCCCGGCCCCGGACAGACCAACTATGGCTACACCTTC.

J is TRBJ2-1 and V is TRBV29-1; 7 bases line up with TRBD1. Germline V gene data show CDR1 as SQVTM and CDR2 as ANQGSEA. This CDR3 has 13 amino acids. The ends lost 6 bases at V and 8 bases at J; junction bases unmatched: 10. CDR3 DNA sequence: TGCAGCGTGGACAGACAGGGTACCGATGAGCAGTTCTTC. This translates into CSVDRQGTDEQFF.

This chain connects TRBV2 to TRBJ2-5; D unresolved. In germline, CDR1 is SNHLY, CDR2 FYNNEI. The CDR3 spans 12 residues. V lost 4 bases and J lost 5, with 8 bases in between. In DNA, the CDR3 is TGTGCCAGCAGTGTAACCGGGGAGACCCAGTACTTC. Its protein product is CASSVTGETQYF. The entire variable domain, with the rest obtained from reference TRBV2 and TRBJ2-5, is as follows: EPEVTQTPSHQVTQMGQEVILRCVPISNHLYFYWYRQILGQKVEFLVSFYNNEISEKSEIFDDQFSVERPDGSNFTLKIRSTKLEDSAMYFCASSVTGETQYFGPGTRLLVL.

The CDR3, as DNA: TGCAGTGCTAGAGATCCCCTCTTTAACGAGCAGTACGTC. This codes for CSARDPLFNEQYV. The chain has TRBV20-1 and TRBJ2-7; D is ambiguous. Trimming shortened V by 0 bases and J by 5 bases, and 11 bases separated the two germline ends. This CDR3 is 13 amino acids long. Per the germline V gene, CDR1 is DFQATT and CDR2 is SNEGSKA (reference sequence).

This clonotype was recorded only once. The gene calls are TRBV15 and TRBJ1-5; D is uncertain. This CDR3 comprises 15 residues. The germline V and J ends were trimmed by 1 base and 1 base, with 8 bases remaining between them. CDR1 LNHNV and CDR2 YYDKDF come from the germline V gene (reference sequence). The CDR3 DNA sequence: TGTGCCACCAGCAGAGTACCAAGGAGCAATCAGCCCCAGCATTTT. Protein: CATSRVPRSNQPQHF.

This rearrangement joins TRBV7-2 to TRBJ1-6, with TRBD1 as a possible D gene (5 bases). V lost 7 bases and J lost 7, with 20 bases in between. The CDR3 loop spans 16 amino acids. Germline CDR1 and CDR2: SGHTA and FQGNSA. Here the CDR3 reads CASIPEGQAGNSPLHF. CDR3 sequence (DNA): TGTGCCAGCATCCCGGAGGGGCAGGCGGGCAATTCACCCCTCCACTTT.

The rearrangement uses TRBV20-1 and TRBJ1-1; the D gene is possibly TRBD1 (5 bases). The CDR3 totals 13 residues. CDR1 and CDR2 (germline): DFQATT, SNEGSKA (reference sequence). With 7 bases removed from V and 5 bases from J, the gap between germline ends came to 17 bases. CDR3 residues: CSVSSSGNTEAFF. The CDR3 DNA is TGCAGTGTCTCCTCATCAGGGAATACTGAAGCTTTCTTT.

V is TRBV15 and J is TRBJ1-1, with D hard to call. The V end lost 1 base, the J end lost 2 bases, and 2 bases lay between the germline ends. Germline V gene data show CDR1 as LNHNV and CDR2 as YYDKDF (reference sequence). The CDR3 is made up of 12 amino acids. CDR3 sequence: CATSRVNTEAFF. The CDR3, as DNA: TGTGCCACCAGCAGAGTTAACACTGAAGCTTTCTTT.

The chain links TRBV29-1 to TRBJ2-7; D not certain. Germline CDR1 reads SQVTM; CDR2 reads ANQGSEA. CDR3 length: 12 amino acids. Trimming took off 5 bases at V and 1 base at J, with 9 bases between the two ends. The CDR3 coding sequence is TGCAGCGTTCCAAAGTTTTCCTACGAGCAGTACTTC. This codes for CSVPKFSYEQYF.

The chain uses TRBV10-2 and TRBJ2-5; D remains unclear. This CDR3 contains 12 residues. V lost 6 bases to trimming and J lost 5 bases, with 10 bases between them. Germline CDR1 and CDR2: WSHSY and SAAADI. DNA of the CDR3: TGCGCCAGCAGGGACCCCAGTGAGACCCAGTACTTC. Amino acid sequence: CASRDPSETQYF.

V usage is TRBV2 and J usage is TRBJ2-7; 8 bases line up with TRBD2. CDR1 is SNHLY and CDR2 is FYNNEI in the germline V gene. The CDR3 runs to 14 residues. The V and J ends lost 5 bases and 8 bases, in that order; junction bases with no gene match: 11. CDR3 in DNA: TGTGCCAGCAGTCAGCGGGGGCCCGCTACGAAGCAGTACTTC. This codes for CASSQRGPATKQYF.

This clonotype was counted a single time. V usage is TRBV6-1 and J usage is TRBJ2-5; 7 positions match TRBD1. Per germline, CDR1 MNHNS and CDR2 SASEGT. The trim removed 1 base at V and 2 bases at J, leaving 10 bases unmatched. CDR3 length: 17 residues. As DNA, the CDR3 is TGTGCCAGCAGTGAAGTCGGTCGGTGGACAGGACAAGAGACCCAGTACTTC. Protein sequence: CASSEVGRWTGQETQYF.

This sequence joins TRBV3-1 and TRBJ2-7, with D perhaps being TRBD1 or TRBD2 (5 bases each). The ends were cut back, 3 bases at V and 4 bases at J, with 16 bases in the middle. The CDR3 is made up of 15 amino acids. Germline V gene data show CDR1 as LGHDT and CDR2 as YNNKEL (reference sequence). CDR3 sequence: CASSQATGTAYEQYF. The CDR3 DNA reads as TGTGCCAGCAGCCAGGCAACCGGGACGGCTTACGAGCAGTACTTC.

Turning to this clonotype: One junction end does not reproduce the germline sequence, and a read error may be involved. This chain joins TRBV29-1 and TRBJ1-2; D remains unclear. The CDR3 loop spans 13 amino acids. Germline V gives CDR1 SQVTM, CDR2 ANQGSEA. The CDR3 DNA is TGTACCGCCGGTTCAAACCTCGACGGTGGCTACACCTTC. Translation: CTAGSNLDGGYTF.

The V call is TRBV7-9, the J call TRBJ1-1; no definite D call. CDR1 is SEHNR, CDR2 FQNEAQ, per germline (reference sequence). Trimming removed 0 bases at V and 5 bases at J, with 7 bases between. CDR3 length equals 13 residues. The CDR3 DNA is TGTGCCAGCAGCTTAGCCAAGGATACTGAAGCTTTCTTT. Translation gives CASSLAKDTEAFF.

Written as DNA, the CDR3 is TGTGCCAGCAGCCAGCTTGGACAGGGCCGTCTCCACTTT. Protein sequence: CASSQLGQGRLHF. This chain connects TRBV3-1 to TRBJ1-6; 8 bases align to TRBD1. The CDR3 contains 13 residues. Germline V gene data show CDR1 as LGHDT and CDR2 as YNNKEL (reference sequence). The V and J ends lost 3 bases and 16 bases, in that order; junction bases with no gene match: 8.

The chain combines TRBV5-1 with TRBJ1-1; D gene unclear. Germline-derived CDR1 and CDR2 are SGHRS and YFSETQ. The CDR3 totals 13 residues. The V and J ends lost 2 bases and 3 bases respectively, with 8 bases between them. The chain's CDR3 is CASSFELDTEAFF. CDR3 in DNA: TGCGCCAGCAGCTTCGAGTTGGACACTGAAGCTTTCTTT.

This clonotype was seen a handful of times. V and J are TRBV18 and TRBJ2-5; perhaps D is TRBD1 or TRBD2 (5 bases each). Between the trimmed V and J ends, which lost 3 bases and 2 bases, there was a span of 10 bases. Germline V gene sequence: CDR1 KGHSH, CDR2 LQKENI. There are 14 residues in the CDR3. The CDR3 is CASSPSWGQETQYF. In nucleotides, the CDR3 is TGTGCCAGCTCACCGAGCTGGGGGCAAGAGACCCAGTACTTC. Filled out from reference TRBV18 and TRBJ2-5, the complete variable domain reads NAGVMQNPRHLVRRRGQEARLRCSPMKGHSHVYWYRQLPEEGLKFMVYLQKENIIDESGMPKERFSAEFPKEGPSILRIQQVVRGDSAAYFCASSPSWGQETQYFGPGTRLLVL.

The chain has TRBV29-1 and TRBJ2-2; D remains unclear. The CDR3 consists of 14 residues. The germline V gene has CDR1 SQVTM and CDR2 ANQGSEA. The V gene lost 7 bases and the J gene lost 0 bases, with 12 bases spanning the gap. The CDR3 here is CSAVPAPNTGELFF. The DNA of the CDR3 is TGCAGCGCCGTCCCGGCGCCGAACACCGGGGAGCTGTTTTTT.